Following are 16 T cell receptor beta chains from one sample sequenced in a study of control samples from healthy donors and cancer patients. Generated by immunoSEQ multiplex PCR, the TCRdb table keeps only in-frame clones and is missing some. The table lists about 120,000 clones, approximately 87% of them singletons, with around an eighth in the top ten. Sample: blood. The receptors shown here come from a man aged 25 to 45 in good health.

The V gene is TRBV10-3, the J gene TRBJ1-5; D is undetermined. V dropped 3 bases and J dropped 5 bases, with 5 bases sitting between them. Looked up from germline, CDR1 is ENHRY and CDR2 is SYGVKD. CDR3 size: 12 residues. The CDR3 bases are TGTGCCATCAGTGACGGTTATCAGCCCCAGCATTTT. This translates into CAISDGYQPQHF.

The V gene is TRBV3-1 (or the pseudogene TRBV3-2), the J gene TRBJ1-6; tentatively, D is TRBD1 (5 bases). Germline V gene data show CDR1 as LGHDT and CDR2 as YNNKEL (reference sequence). V lost 0 bases and J 7 bases, leaving 25 bases between the germline ends. This CDR3 spans 20 amino acids. The CDR3 reads CASSQEENRIRRGPNSPLHF. CDR3 coding DNA: TGTGCCAGCAGCCAAGAGGAGAACAGGATAAGGAGAGGGCCCAATTCACCCCTCCACTTT.

This clone has only one observation. The gene calls are TRBV28 and TRBJ1-2; the D is unclear. Between the trimmed V and J ends, which lost 8 bases and 2 bases, there was a span of 9 bases. There are 12 residues in the CDR3. The germline V gene encodes CDR1 MDHEN and CDR2 SYDVKM. This chain's CDR3 is CASGGRNYGYTF. CDR3 bases: TGTGCCAGCGGCGGGAGAAACTATGGCTACACCTTC.

The chain recombines TRBV19 with TRBJ2-1, with 8 nucleotides matching TRBD2. CDR3 length: 15 residues. After removal of 6 bases from V and 5 bases from J, the junction contained 9 bases not matched to a gene. Germline CDR1 LNHDA, CDR2 SQIVND (reference sequence). CDR3 sequence: CASSAGGVFDNEQFF. CDR3 sequence (DNA): TGTGCCAGTAGCGCCGGGGGGGTATTTGACAATGAGCAGTTCTTC. The whole variable domain, filled in from reference TRBV19 and TRBJ2-1, reads DGGITQSPKYLFRKEGQNVTLSCEQNLNHDAMYWYRQDPGQGLRLIYYSQIVNDFQKGDIAEGYSVSREKKESFPLTVTSAQKNPTAFYLCASSAGGVFDNEQFFGPGTRLTVL.

This clone was seen once. This rearrangement joins TRBV5-1 to TRBJ1-4; D remains ambiguous. The CDR3 has 15 residues. Trimming cost V 1 base and J 8 bases, with 15 bases left between them. In germline, CDR1 is SGHRS, CDR2 YFSETQ. The CDR3 DNA is TGCGCCAGCAGCTTGTCGGGAGATCTCGTAGAAAAACTGTTTTTT. It specifies CASSLSGDLVEKLFF.

The chain employs TRBV7-9 and TRBJ1-2; TRBD1 might be the D (6 bases). From germline, CDR1 is SEHNR and CDR2 FQNEAQ (reference sequence). Trimming cost V 7 bases and J 5 bases, with 17 bases left between them. The CDR3 is 14 amino acids. CDR3 sequence: CASIPNTGIYGYTF. CDR3 DNA: TGTGCCAGCATCCCCAACACAGGGATTTATGGCTACACCTTC.

The chain carries TRBV27 and TRBJ2-1; 8 positions agree with TRBD1. The germline gives CDR1 MNHEY, CDR2 SMNVEV (reference sequence). Trimming at V came to 6 bases and at J to 6 bases, leaving 10 bases not matched to a gene. The CDR3 covers 15 residues. The CDR3 bases are TGTGCCAGCAGCTTGGGACAGGCCATCCTCAATGAGCAGTTCTTC. Translating gives CASSLGQAILNEQFF.

V gene TRBV6-5 combines with J gene TRBJ2-1; maybe TRBD1 (5 bases). V lost 8 bases and J lost 8, with 10 bases in between. CDR1 is MNHEY, CDR2 SVGAGI, per germline. CDR3 length: 11 amino acids. The CDR3 is CASQGRDEQFF. The CDR3 nucleotides read TGTGCCAGCCAGGGTAGGGATGAGCAGTTCTTC.

This clone is labeled medium-sized. The CDR3 region is CASSYSVTYNEQFF. Here the CDR3 DNA reads TGTGCCAGCAGTTACTCCGTAACCTACAATGAGCAGTTCTTC. The chain uses TRBV6-5 and TRBJ2-1; D ambiguous. This CDR3 contains 14 residues. The V gene's germline CDR1 is MNHEY and CDR2 SVGAGI. V lost 0 bases to trimming and J lost 2 bases, with 5 bases between them.

The chain carries TRBV5-5 and TRBJ2-1; tentative D call: TRBD1 (5 bases). CDR1 SGHKS and CDR2 YYEKEE come from the germline V gene (reference sequence). The CDR3 runs to 14 residues. V shed 6 bases and J shed 4 bases, with 14 bases lying between them. The CDR3 bases are TGTGCCAGCACCCCCGACAGTATATACAATGAGCAGTTCTTC. Protein sequence: CASTPDSIYNEQFF.

The chain carries TRBV19 and TRBJ2-2; D ambiguous. Trimming took 7 bases from V and 9 from J, leaving 18 bases between them. Germline V gives CDR1 LNHDA, CDR2 SQIVND (reference sequence). The CDR3 is made up of 14 amino acids. CDR3 sequence: CASNEPGAYRELFF. The CDR3 DNA reads as TGTGCCAGTAACGAACCAGGAGCCTACCGGGAGCTGTTTTTT.

The V and J genes are TRBV10-3 and TRBJ2-5; D ambiguous. Germline CDR1 reads ENHRY; CDR2 reads SYGVKD. The length of the CDR3 is 11 residues. V shed 10 bases and J shed 3 bases, with 9 bases lying between them. CDR3 loop: CATGSEETQYF. The DNA for the CDR3 is TGTGCCACGGGCTCGGAAGAGACCCAGTACTTC.

The chain joins TRBV14 to TRBJ1-2, with 9 bases matching TRBD1. Germline V CDR1 and CDR2: SGHDN, FVKESK. The CDR3 consists of 14 residues. V shed 1 base, J shed 5 bases, and the junction held 2 bases outside the gene matches. DNA for the CDR3: TGTGCCAGCAGCCAAGTACAGGGGGCGTATGGCTACACCTTC. Amino acid sequence: CASSQVQGAYGYTF. Full variable domain (missing parts from reference TRBV14 and TRBJ1-2): EAGVTQFPSHSVIEKGQTVTLRCDPISGHDNLYWYRRVMGKEIKFLLHFVKESKQDESGMPNNRFLAERTGGTYSTLKVQPAELEDSGVYFCASSQVQGAYGYTFGSGTRLTVV.

In DNA form, the CDR3 reads TGCGCCAGCAGCCCAACCGGGGCGGATGGAAACACCATATATTTT. This sequence encodes CASSPTGADGNTIYF. This chain joins TRBV5-1 and TRBJ1-3; maybe TRBD1 (5 bases). Germline V gives CDR1 SGHRS, CDR2 YFSETQ. V lost 4 bases to trimming and J lost 3 bases, with 14 bases between them. This CDR3 comprises 15 residues.

V gene TRBV11-2 combines with J gene TRBJ1-3; no firm D call. The length of the CDR3 is 12 residues. Trimming removed 1 base at V and 4 bases at J, with 2 bases between. Per the germline V gene, CDR1 is SGHAT and CDR2 is FQNNGV. The chain's CDR3 is CASSLAGNTIYF. In DNA form, the CDR3 reads TGTGCCAGCAGCTTAGCCGGAAACACCATATATTTT.

This clone has a single count. The chain couples TRBV12-3 or TRBV12-4 to TRBJ1-5, with D maybe TRBD1 (5 bases). The CDR3 loop spans 13 amino acids. Deletions cut 3 bases from V and 4 bases from J, with 7 bases between. Written as DNA, the CDR3 is TGTGCCAGCAGTTTCGGGGGGAATCAGCCCCAGCATTTT. Amino acids: CASSFGGNQPQHF.